A selection of T cell receptor beta chains follows, all from one sample in a study of CD8 T cells in Susac syndrome. TCRdb re-analysed the immunoSEQ multiplex PCR reads in MiXCR, keeping a single row per CDR3 protein. The sample lists some 170,000 distinct CDR3 sequences, approximately 94% occurring once. The source material was CD4+ T cells from PBMCs. The receptors derive from a human donor in good health. Both conserved end residues are part of each CDR3. The D gene is left open where the match is weak. Expanded clones get a size class; other rows say once, few or many, or leave the size out.

d_gene,len,abundance,j_gene,v_gene,CDR3nt,CDR3aa
.,13,few,TRBJ2-7,TRBV18,TGTGCCAGCTCACCACCGGGCAACTACGAGCAGTACTTC,CASSPPGNYEQYF
.,16,.,TRBJ2-5,TRBV20-1,TGCAGTGCCCGCCATGAGGGCAGGGGAGGAAAGGAGACCCAGTACTTC,CSARHEGRGGKETQYF
.,12,.,TRBJ2-5,TRBV29-1,TGCAGCGTTGACCAGGTTCAAGAGACCCAGTACTTC,CSVDQVQETQYF
.,15,.,TRBJ2-3,TRBV4-2,TGTGCCAGCAGCCAAGGGGTCGATGACACAGATACGCAGTATTTT,CASSQGVDDTDTQYF
.,13,.,TRBJ2-5,TRBV6-2/TRBV6-3,TGTGCCAGCAGTTACCGCCGGGTAGAGACCCAGTACTTC,CASSYRRVETQYF
TRBD2,17,.,TRBJ2-1,TRBV24-1,TGTGCCACCAGTGACCCGACACTAGCGGGGGCCTACAATGAGCAGTTCTTC,CATSDPTLAGAYNEQFF
TRBD1,13,.,TRBJ2-3,TRBV29-1,TGCAGCTTACGGGACAGGGTCACAGATACGCAGTATTTT,CSLRDRVTDTQYF
TRBD2,14,once,TRBJ2-3,TRBV20-1,TGCAGTGCCCGAGCGTGGGAGGGCCGGGATACGCAGTATTTT,CSARAWEGRDTQYF
.,13,.,TRBJ2-1,TRBV29-1,TGCAGCGTTGAATTCACTCATACCCCTGAGCAGTTCTTC,CSVEFTHTPEQFF
TRBD2,15,.,TRBJ2-7,TRBV5-6,TGTGCCAGCAGCTTATCGGCTAGCGGGAGTTACGAGCAGTACTTC,CASSLSASGSYEQYF
TRBD2,15,.,TRBJ2-3,TRBV11-2,TGTGCCAGCAGCCGAAGCGGGAGACCCACAGATACGCAGTATTTT,CASSRSGRPTDTQYF
.,14,.,TRBJ2-7,TRBV5-1,TGCGCCAGCAGCCCGACTACTAGCTCCTACGAGCAGTACTTC,CASSPTTSSYEQYF
.,13,.,TRBJ1-1,TRBV30,TGTGCCTGGGGGGACGGGCCAAACACTGAAGCTTTCTTT,CAWGDGPNTEAFF
TRBD1,14,.,TRBJ2-5,TRBV7-9,TGTGCCAGTTCCGACAGGGGGGCTGAAGAGACCCAGTACTTC,CASSDRGAEETQYF
.,13,.,TRBJ1-5,TRBV20-1,TGCAGTGCTAGCCGGGGGGGCAATCAGCCCCAGCATTTT,CSASRGGNQPQHF
TRBD1,15,.,TRBJ2-1,TRBV24-1,TGTGCCACCAGTGACGACAGGGTAGGGTACAATGAGCAGTTCTTC,CATSDDRVGYNEQFF
.,16,.,TRBJ1-5,TRBV30,TGTGCCTGGAGTGTCCCCGGGGTAAGATCCAATCAGCCCCAGCATTTT,CAWSVPGVRSNQPQHF
TRBD1,16,.,TRBJ2-2,TRBV30,TGTGCCTGGGTTAATACAGGGGGCGAGGTGACCGGGGAGCTGTTTTTT,CAWVNTGGEVTGELFF
TRBD1,14,once,TRBJ2-7,TRBV20-1,TGCAGTGCTAATGAACAGGGGGTAACCTACGAGCAGTACTTC,CSANEQGVTYEQYF
TRBD1,17,.,TRBJ2-3,TRBV29-1,TGCATGAGACCGGGACAGGGGGCCGTCGGGAGCACAGATACGCAGTATTTT,CMRPGQGAVGSTDTQYF
.,13,.,TRBJ1-5,TRBV30,TGTGCCTGGAGTGCAGGGCACGATCAGCCCCAGCATTTT,CAWSAGHDQPQHF
.,15,.,TRBJ2-1,TRBV7-9,TGTGCCAGCAGCTTGGCGGTAAGCTCCTACAATGAGCAGTTCTTC,CASSLAVSSYNEQFF
.,13,.,TRBJ1-1,TRBV5-6,TGTGCCAGCAGCGTCGACATTGACACTGAAGCTTTCTTT,CASSVDIDTEAFF
TRBD2,14,.,TRBJ2-3,TRBV29-1,TGCAGCGTAGAGGCTAGCGGGAGCCCAGATACGCAGTATTTT,CSVEASGSPDTQYF
.,13,.,TRBJ1-2,TRBV24-1,TGTGCCACCAGGGCTCCGGGGGCGCAAGGCTACACCTTC,CATRAPGAQGYTF
TRBD2,18,.,TRBJ2-1,TRBV20-1,TGCAGTGCTAGAGTGGCGAGCGGGAGGTCGACGTTTCAGAGTGAGCAGTTCTTC,CSARVASGRSTFQSEQFF
.,12,.,TRBJ2-7,TRBV23-1,TGCGCCAGCAGTCATGAGGGAGACGAGCAGTACTTC,CASSHEGDEQYF
.,11,.,TRBJ1-1,TRBV29-1,TGCACAGGTGTTTTGAACACTGAAGCTTTCTTT,CTGVLNTEAFF
.,13,.,TRBJ2-7,TRBV6-2/TRBV6-3,TGTGCCAGCAGACCCACGAGGGGTGACGAGCAGTACTTC,CASRPTRGDEQYF
.,12,once,TRBJ1-1,TRBV29-1,TGCAGCGTTGCCGACGGATACACTGAAGCTTTCTTT,CSVADGYTEAFF
.,12,once,TRBJ2-2,TRBV30,TGTGCCTGGAACGGTAACACCGGGGAGCTGTTTTTT,CAWNGNTGELFF
TRBD2,17,.,TRBJ2-4,TRBV20-1,TGCAGTGCTACCGGACTAGCGGGAGGTTTAACCAAAAACATTCAGTACTTC,CSATGLAGGLTKNIQYF
.,15,.,TRBJ1-1,TRBV20-1,TGCAGTGCTAGAGATGGAAAGGCGGGAAACACTGAAGCTTTCTTT,CSARDGKAGNTEAFF
.,14,.,TRBJ2-7,TRBV23-1,TGCGCCAGCAGGATGACAGGCTCGCCCTACGAGCAGTACTTC,CASRMTGSPYEQYF
.,16,once,TRBJ2-7,TRBV28,TGTGCCAGCACCACCCAGGGGGTAGCGGGATCCTACGAGCAGTACTTC,CASTTQGVAGSYEQYF
.,11,.,TRBJ2-7,TRBV5-1,TGCGCCAGCAGCTTGCACGACGAGCAGTACTTC,CASSLHDEQYF
.,13,.,TRBJ1-2,TRBV12-3/TRBV12-4,TGTGCCAGCAGTTTCGAGGGGCGCTATGGCTACACCTTC,CASSFEGRYGYTF
.,13,.,TRBJ2-7,TRBV7-2,TGTGCCAGCAGCTTACCGGCAGCCAGCGAGCAGTACTTC,CASSLPAASEQYF
.,14,few,TRBJ2-7,TRBV7-9,TGTGCCAGCAGCGCCCAGGGGGGGGGATACGAGCAGTACTTC,CASSAQGGGYEQYF
.,12,.,TRBJ2-7,TRBV29-1,TGCAGCGTTGAGGGGACAACCTACGAGCAGTACTTC,CSVEGTTYEQYF
TRBD2,15,.,TRBJ2-7,TRBV27,TGTGCCAGCAGTTGGAAAGCGGGAGGCTCCTACGAGCAGTACTTC,CASSWKAGGSYEQYF
.,14,.,TRBJ1-4,TRBV3-1,TGTGCCAGCAGCCCCAGCGAGACGAATGAAAAACTGTTTTTT,CASSPSETNEKLFF
.,14,.,TRBJ1-4,TRBV28,TGTGCCAGCAGCTCCCCAGGACGGAATGAAAAACTGTTTTTT,CASSSPGRNEKLFF